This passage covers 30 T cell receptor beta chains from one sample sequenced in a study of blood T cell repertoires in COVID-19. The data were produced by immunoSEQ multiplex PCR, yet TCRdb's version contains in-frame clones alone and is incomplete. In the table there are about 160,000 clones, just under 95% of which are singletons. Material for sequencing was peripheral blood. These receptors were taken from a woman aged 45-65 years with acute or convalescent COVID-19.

CDR3 nucleotide sequence: TGTGCCAGCTCACCGGGAGTTGGGGAGCTGTTTTTT. This translates into CASSPGVGELFF. The rearrangement uses TRBV18 and TRBJ2-2; D possibly corresponds to TRBD2 (5 bases). The CDR3 sequence is 12 residues long. The germline V gene encodes CDR1 KGHSH and CDR2 LQKENI. Trimming removed 3 bases at V and 8 bases at J, with 7 bases between. Variable domain in full (rest from reference TRBV18 and TRBJ2-2): NAGVMQNPRHLVRRRGQEARLRCSPMKGHSHVYWYRQLPEEGLKFMVYLQKENIIDESGMPKERFSAEFPKEGPSILRIQQVVRGDSAAYFCASSPGVGELFFGEGSRLTVL.

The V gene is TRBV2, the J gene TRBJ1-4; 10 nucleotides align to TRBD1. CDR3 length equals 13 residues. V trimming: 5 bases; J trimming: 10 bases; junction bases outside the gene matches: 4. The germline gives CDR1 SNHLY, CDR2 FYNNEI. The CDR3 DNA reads TGTGCCAGCAGTCCGCGACAGGGGGCAAAACTGTTTTTT. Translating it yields CASSPRQGAKLFF.

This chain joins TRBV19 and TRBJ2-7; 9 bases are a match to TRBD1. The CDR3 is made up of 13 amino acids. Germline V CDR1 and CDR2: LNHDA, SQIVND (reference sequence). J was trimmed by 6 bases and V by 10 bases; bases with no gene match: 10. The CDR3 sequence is CATSGTGSGEQYF. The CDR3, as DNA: TGTGCCACTTCCGGGACAGGGTCAGGCGAGCAGTACTTC.

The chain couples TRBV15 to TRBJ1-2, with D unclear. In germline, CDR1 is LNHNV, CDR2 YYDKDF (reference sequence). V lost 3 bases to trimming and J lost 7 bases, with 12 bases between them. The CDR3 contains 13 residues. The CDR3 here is CATSSPGMGGYTF. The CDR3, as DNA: TGTGCCACCAGCAGCCCAGGTATGGGTGGCTACACCTTC.

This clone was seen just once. The CDR3 region is CASSLPPESFNQPQHF. DNA for the CDR3: TGTGCCAGCAGTTTACCCCCAGAATCCTTCAATCAGCCCCAGCATTTT. The chain joins TRBV28 to TRBJ1-5, with D hard to call. Germline V lookup: CDR1 MDHEN, CDR2 SYDVKM. Deletions cut 2 bases from V and 3 bases from J, with 14 bases between. The CDR3 covers 16 residues.

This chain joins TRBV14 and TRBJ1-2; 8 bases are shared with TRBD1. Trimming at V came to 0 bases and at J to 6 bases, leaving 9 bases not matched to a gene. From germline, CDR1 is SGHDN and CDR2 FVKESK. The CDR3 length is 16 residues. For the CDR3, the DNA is TGTGCCAGCAGCCAAGATAAACCGGACAGGGTTCATGGCTACACCTTC. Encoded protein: CASSQDKPDRVHGYTF.

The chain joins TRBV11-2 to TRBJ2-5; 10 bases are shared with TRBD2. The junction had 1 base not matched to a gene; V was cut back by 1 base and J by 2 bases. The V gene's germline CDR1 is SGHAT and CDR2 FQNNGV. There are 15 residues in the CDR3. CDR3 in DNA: TGTGCCAGCAGCTTAGCACTAGCGGGGCAAGAGACCCAGTACTTC. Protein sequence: CASSLALAGQETQYF.

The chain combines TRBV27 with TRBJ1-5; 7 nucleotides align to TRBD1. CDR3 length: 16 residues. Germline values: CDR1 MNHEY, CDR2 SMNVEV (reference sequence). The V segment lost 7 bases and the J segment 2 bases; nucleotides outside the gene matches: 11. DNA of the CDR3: TGTGCCAGCATCCTCAGGGGGGAAGTGCGCAATCAGCCCCAGCATTTT. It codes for CASILRGEVRNQPQHF.

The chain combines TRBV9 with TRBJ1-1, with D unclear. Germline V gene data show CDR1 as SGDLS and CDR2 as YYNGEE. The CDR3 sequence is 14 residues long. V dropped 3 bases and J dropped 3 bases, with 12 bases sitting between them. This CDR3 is CASSEGGEDTEAFF. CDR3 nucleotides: TGTGCCAGCAGCGAGGGAGGAGAAGACACTGAAGCTTTCTTT. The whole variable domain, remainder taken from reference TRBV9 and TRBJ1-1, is DSGVTQTPKHLITATGQRVTLRCSPRSGDLSVYWYQQSLDQGLQFLIQYYNGEERAKGNILERFSAQQFPDLHSELNLSSLELGDSALYFCASSEGGEDTEAFFGQGTRLTVV.

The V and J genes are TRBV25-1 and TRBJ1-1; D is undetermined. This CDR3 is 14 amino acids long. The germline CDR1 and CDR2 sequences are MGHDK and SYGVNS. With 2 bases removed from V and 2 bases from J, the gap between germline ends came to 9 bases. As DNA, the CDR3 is TGTGCCAGCAGTGAAATTTACAGCAACACTGAAGCTTTCTTT. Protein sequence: CASSEIYSNTEAFF.

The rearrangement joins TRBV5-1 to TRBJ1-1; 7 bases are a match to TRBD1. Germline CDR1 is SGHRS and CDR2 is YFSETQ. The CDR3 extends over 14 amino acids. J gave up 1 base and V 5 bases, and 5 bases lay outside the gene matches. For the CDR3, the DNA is TGCGCCAGCAGGATGACAGGGCCGAACACTGAAGCTTTCTTT. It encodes CASRMTGPNTEAFF. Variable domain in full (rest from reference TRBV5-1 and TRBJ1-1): KAGVTQTPRYLIKTRGQQVTLSCSPISGHRSVSWYQQTPGQGLQFLFEYFSETQRNKGNFPGRFSGRQFSNSRSEMNVSTLELGDSALYLCASRMTGPNTEAFFGQGTRLTVV.

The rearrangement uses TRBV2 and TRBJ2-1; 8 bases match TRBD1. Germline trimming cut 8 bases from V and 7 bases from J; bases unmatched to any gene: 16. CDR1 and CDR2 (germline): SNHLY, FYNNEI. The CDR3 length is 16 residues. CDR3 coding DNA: TGTGCCAGCGTCGACTTTGGACAGGGTCAGAATAATGAGCAGTTCTTC. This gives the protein CASVDFGQGQNNEQFF.

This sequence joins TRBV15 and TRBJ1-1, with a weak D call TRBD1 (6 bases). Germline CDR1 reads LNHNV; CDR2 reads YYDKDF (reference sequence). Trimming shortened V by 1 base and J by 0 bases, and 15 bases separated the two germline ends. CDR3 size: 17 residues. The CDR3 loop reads CATSRGVGQPMNTEAFF. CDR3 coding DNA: TGTGCCACCAGCAGAGGGGTCGGACAGCCCATGAACACTGAAGCTTTCTTT.

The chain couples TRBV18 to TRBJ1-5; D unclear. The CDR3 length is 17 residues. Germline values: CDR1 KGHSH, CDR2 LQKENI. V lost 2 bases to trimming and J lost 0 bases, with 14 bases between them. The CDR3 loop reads CASSPGRGLYSNQPQHF. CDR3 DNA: TGTGCCAGCTCACCAGGGAGAGGGCTCTATAGCAATCAGCCCCAGCATTTT. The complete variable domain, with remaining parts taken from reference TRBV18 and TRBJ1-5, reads NAGVMQNPRHLVRRRGQEARLRCSPMKGHSHVYWYRQLPEEGLKFMVYLQKENIIDESGMPKERFSAEFPKEGPSILRIQQVVRGDSAAYFCASSPGRGLYSNQPQHFGDGTRLSIL.

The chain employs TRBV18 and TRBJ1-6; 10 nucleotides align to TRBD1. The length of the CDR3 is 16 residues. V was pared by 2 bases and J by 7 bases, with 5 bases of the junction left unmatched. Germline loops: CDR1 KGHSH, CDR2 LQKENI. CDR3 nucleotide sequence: TGTGCCAGCTCACCAAGGACAGGGGGTAACAATTCACCCCTCCACTTT. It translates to CASSPRTGGNNSPLHF.

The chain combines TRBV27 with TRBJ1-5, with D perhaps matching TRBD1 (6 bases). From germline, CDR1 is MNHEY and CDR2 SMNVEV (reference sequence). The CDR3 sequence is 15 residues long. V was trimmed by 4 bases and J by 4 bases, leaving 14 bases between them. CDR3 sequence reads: CASSSSTGLNQPQHF. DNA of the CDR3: TGTGCCAGCAGTTCGTCGACAGGACTGAATCAGCCCCAGCATTTT.

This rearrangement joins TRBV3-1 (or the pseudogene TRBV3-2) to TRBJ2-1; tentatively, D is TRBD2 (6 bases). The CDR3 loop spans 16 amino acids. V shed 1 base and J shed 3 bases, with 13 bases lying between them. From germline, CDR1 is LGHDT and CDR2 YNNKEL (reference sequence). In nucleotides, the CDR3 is TGTGCCAGCAGCCAAGGGGGCGGGGTAGTCTACAATGAGCAGTTCTTC. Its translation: CASSQGGGVVYNEQFF.

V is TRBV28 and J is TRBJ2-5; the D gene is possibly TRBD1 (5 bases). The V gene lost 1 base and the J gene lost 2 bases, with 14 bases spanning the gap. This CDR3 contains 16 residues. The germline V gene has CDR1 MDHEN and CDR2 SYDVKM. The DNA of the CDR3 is TGTGCCAGCAGTTTATACTCCCCCGACAGACAAGAGACCCAGTACTTC. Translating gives CASSLYSPDRQETQYF. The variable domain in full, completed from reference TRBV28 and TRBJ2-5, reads DVKVTQSSRYLVKRTGEKVFLECVQDMDHENMFWYRQDPGLGLRLIYFSYDVKMKEKGDIPEGYSVSREKKERFSLILESASTNQTSMYLCASSLYSPDRQETQYFGPGTRLLVL.

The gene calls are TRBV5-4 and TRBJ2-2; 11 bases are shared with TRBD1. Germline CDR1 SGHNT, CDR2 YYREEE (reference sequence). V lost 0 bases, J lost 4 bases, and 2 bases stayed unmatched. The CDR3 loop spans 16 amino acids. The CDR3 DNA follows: TGTGCCAGCAGCTTGGGGGGACAGGGGGGCACCGGGGAGCTGTTTTTT. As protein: CASSLGGQGGTGELFF.

CDR3 coding DNA: TGCGCCAGCAGCTTGACAACTCGGTGGGAGCAGTACTTC. Translated: CASSLTTRWEQYF. The rearrangement uses TRBV4-1 and TRBJ2-7, with D uncertain. Germline CDR1 reads MGHRA; CDR2 reads YSYEKL. Between the trimmed V and J ends, which lost 5 bases and 7 bases, there was a span of 15 bases. The CDR3 length is 13 residues.

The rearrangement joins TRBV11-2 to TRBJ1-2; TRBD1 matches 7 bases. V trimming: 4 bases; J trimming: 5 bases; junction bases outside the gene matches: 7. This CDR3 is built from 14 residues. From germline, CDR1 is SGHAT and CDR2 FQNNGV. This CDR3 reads CASSSRDSKYGYTF. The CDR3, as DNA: TGTGCCAGCAGCTCCAGGGACAGTAAATATGGCTACACCTTC.

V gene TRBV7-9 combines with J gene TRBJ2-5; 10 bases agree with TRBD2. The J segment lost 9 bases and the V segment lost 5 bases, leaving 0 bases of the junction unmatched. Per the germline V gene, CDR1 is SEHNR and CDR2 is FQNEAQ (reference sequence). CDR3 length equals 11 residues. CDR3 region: CASSTSGAQYF. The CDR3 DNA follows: TGTGCCAGCAGCACTAGCGGGGCCCAGTACTTC.

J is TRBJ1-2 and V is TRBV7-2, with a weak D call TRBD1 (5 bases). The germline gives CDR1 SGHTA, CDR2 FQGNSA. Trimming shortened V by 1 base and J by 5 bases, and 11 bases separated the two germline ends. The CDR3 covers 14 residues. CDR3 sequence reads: CASSLGQGEYGYTF. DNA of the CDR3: TGTGCCAGCAGCTTAGGGCAGGGCGAGTATGGCTACACCTTC.

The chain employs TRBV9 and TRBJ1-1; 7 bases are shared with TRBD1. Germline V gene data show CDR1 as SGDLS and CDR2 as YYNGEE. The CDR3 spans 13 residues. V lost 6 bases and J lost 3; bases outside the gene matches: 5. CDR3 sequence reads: CASTGTADTEAFF. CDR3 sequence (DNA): TGTGCCAGCACGGGGACAGCGGACACTGAAGCTTTCTTT.

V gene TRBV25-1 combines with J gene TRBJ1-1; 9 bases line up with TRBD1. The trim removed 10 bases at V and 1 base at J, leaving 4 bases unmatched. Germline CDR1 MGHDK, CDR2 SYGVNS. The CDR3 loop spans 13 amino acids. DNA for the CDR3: TGTGCCACCCGGGACAGGGCGAACACTGAAGCTTTCTTT. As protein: CATRDRANTEAFF. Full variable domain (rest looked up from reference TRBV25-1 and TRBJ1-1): EADIYQTPRYLVIGTGKKITLECSQTMGHDKMYWYQQDPGMELHLIHYSYGVNSTEKGDLSSESTVSRIRTEHFPLTLESARPSHTSQYLCATRDRANTEAFFGQGTRLTVV.

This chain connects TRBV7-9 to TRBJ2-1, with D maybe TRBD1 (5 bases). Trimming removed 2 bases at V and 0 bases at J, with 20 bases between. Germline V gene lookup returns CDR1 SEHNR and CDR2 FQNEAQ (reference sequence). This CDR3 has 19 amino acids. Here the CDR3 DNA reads TGTGCCAGCAGCTTAATCTCAGGGTCCCTTTCTAGCTCCTACAATGAGCAGTTCTTC. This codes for CASSLISGSLSSSYNEQFF.

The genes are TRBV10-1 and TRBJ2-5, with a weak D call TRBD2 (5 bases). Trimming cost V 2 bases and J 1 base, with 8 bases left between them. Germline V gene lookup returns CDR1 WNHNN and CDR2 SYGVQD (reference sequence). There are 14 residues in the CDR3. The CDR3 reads CASSESSAQETQYF. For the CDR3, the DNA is TGCGCCAGCAGTGAGAGTAGCGCCCAAGAGACCCAGTACTTC.

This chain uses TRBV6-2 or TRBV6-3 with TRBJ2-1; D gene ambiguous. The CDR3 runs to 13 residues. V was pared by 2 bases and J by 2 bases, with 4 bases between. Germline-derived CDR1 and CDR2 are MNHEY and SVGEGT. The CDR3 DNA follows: TGTGCCAGCAGTTACCGTCCCTACAATGAGCAGTTCTTC. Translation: CASSYRPYNEQFF.

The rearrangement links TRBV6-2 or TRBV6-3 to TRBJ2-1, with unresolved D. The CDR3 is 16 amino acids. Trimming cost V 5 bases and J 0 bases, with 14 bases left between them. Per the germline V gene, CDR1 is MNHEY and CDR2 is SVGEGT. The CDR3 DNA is TGTGCCAGCAGTCGCACAGCATTCAGCTCCTACAATGAGCAGTTCTTC. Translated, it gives CASSRTAFSSYNEQFF.

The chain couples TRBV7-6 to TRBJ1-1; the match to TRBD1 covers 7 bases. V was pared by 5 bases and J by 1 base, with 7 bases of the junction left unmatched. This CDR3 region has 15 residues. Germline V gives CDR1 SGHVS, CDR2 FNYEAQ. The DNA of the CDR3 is TGTGCCAGCAGCCTACGACAGGGCTCGAACACTGAAGCTTTCTTT. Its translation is CASSLRQGSNTEAFF.